This TCR beta chain was recovered during a study of T-cell memory formation after mild COVID-19. Looking at the study overall: There were largely donor-specific TCR clusters.

Employing constant-segment primers, 5'RACE generated TCR alpha and TCR beta cDNA libraries bearing sample barcodes and UMIs. TCRdb called the 5' RACE reads again in MiXCR, with one record for every CDR3 protein. The sample has just under 350,000 distinct CDR3 sequences; 10% to 15% are singletons. As for this clonotype: The target antigen is unknown.

Broader study findings: Researchers found some responding clones in pre-infection memory, a sign that cross-reactive memory joined. CD4/CD8 balance held among clones contracting day 15 to 85, and later expanders leaned CD4+.

The V gene end was trimmed by 5 bases and the J gene end by 8 bases; junction bases not matched to a gene: 5. Germline V gene lookup returns CDR1 DFQATT and CDR2 SNEGSKA (reference sequence). The CDR3 has 12 residues. Material: PBMCs or a T cell subset sorted from them (not recorded which). The sequence was collected from a young man who had mild COVID-19 (a few samples of this study predate the infection). Cell type and time point are not known. The genes are TRBV20-1 and TRBJ2-1; TRBD2 aligns across 8 bases. CDR3 protein: CSAAGLVYEQFF. The CDR3 DNA reads TGCAGTGCTGCGGGACTAGTCTATGAGCAGTTCTTC.